These 3 T cell receptor beta chains share one sample of origin, sequenced in a study of blood T cells in healthy people across ages. For the second PCR, which ran for roughly 6 to 12 cycles, a sample-barcoded 5' primer and a J-beta primer mix were used. TCRdb re-derived calls from the 5' RACE reads in MiXCR, one entry per CDR3 protein. The profile shows about a million distinct CDR3 sequences, just over 50% of them singletons. The material sequenced was blood. The receptors originated from a woman in her sixties or seventies in good health.

This clonotype occurred a few times. The chain carries TRBV11-2 and TRBJ2-7, with TRBD2 matching over 12 bases. Germline V gene data show CDR1 as SGHAT and CDR2 as FQNNGV. The CDR3 runs to 16 residues. J lost 2 bases, V lost 8 bases, and 10 bases had no gene match. The DNA of the CDR3 is TGTGCCAGCGCCGGACTAGCGGGACTGAATACCTACGAGCAGTACTTC. As protein: CASAGLAGLNTYEQYF.

CDR3 in DNA: TGCAGTGCCCAAAGCGGGCTAAAGTACAATGAGCAGTTCTTC. Amino acids: CSAQSGLKYNEQFF. V gene TRBV20-1 combines with J gene TRBJ2-1; TRBD2 is a possible D gene (6 bases). Germline V gives CDR1 DFQATT, CDR2 SNEGSKA (reference sequence). Trimming removed 6 bases from V and 4 bases from J, with 16 bases in between. The CDR3 spans 14 residues.

CDR3 sequence (DNA): TGTGCCAGCCAAAGGGACTGGATCTCCAATGAGCAGTTCTTC. Its translation is CASQRDWISNEQFF. V is TRBV7-6 and J is TRBJ2-7; maybe TRBD2 (6 bases). Gene TRBJ2-1 matches the end of the DNA better, so the J call may be wrong. This CDR3 contains 14 residues. Germline V gives CDR1 SGHVS, CDR2 FNYEAQ.